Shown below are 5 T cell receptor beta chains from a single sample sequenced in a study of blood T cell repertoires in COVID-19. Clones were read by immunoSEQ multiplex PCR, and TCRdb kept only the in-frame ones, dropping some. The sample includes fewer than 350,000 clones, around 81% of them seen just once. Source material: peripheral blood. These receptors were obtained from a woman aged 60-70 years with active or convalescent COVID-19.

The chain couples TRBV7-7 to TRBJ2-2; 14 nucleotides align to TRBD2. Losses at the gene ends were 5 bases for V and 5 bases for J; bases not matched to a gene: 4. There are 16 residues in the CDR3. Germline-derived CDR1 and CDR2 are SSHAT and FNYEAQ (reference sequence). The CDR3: CASSGGLAGVTGELFF. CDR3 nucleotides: TGTGCCAGCAGCGGGGGACTAGCGGGGGTAACCGGGGAGCTGTTTTTT.

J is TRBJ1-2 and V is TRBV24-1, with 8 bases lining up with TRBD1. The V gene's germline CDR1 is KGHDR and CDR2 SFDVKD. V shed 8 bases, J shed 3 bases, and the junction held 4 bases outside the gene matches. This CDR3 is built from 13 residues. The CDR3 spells CATIETGDYGYTF. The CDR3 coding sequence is TGTGCCACCATCGAGACAGGGGACTATGGCTACACCTTC.

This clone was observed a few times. The CDR3 loop reads CASKGTGWLEAFF. The CDR3 DNA reads TGTGCCAGTAAGGGGACAGGGTGGTTAGAAGCTTTCTTT. This sequence joins TRBV19 and TRBJ1-1; 9 bases map to TRBD1. The CDR3 has 13 amino acids. Looked up from germline, CDR1 is LNHDA and CDR2 is SQIVND (reference sequence). V gave up 7 bases and J gave up 8 bases; unmatched junction bases: 8.

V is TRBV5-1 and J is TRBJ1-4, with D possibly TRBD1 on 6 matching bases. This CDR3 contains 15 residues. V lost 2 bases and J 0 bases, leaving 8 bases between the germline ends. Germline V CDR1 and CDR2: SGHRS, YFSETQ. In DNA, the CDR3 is TGCGCCAGCAGCTTTAACAGGGCAACTAATGAAAAACTGTTTTTT. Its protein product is CASSFNRATNEKLFF.

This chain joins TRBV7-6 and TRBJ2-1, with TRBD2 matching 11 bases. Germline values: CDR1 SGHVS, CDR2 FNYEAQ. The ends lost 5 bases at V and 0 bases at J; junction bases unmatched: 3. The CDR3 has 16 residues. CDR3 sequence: CASSPGTSGSYNEQFF. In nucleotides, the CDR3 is TGTGCCAGCAGCCCCGGGACTAGCGGCTCCTACAATGAGCAGTTCTTC.